A single sample gave rise to the 22 T cell receptor beta chains below, sequenced in a study of blood T cell repertoires in COVID-19. Only in-frame clones appear in the TCRdb table, and some are missing; sequencing was by immunoSEQ multiplex PCR. Counted here are tens of thousands of clones, around 87% occurring once; the ten biggest clones make up about 1.8%. The sequenced sample consisted of peripheral blood. The receptors were gathered from an older woman with active COVID-19.

The J gene is TRBJ2-2, the V gene TRBV4-3; D may be TRBD1 (5 bases). The V gene's germline CDR1 is LGHNA and CDR2 YSLEER. The V gene lost 4 bases and the J gene lost 1 base, with 7 bases spanning the gap. This CDR3 has 14 residues. The CDR3 DNA sequence: TGCGCCAGCAGCCTACAGGTGAACACCGGGGAGCTGTTTTTT. Translating it yields CASSLQVNTGELFF.

This chain joins TRBV5-1 and TRBJ1-2; unclear D gene. V was shortened by 0 bases and J by 8 bases, with 14 bases between the two germline ends. Looked up from germline, CDR1 is SGHRS and CDR2 is YFSETQ. The CDR3 runs 14 residues. CDR3 region: CASSLALDIEGYTF. Written as DNA, the CDR3 is TGCGCCAGCAGCTTGGCCTTAGATATAGAGGGCTACACCTTC. The whole variable domain, filled in from reference TRBV5-1 and TRBJ1-2, reads KAGVTQTPRYLIKTRGQQVTLSCSPISGHRSVSWYQQTPGQGLQFLFEYFSETQRNKGNFPGRFSGRQFSNSRSEMNVSTLELGDSALYLCASSLALDIEGYTFGSGTRLTVV.

The chain has TRBV6-2 or TRBV6-3 and TRBJ2-5; TRBD2 aligns across 8 bases. V trimming: 4 bases; J trimming: 5 bases; junction bases outside the gene matches: 12. CDR3 length: 16 amino acids. Germline CDR1 reads MNHEY; CDR2 reads SVGEGT. CDR3 in amino acids: CASSLGSGVLEETQYF. The CDR3, as DNA: TGTGCCAGCAGTTTGGGTAGCGGGGTGCTCGAGGAGACCCAGTACTTC.

The chain employs TRBV10-1 and TRBJ2-1; TRBD2 aligns across 7 bases. V was pared by 7 bases and J by 7 bases, with 16 bases of the junction left unmatched. This CDR3 spans 16 amino acids. In germline, CDR1 is WNHNN, CDR2 SYGVQD (reference sequence). CDR3: CASKSILSGSGNEQFF. CDR3 coding DNA: TGCGCCAGCAAAAGTATCCTTAGCGGGTCTGGGAATGAGCAGTTCTTC.

This clone counts as medium-sized. This rearrangement joins TRBV2 to TRBJ2-2, with unresolved D. This CDR3 is built from 11 residues. Germline V CDR1 and CDR2: SNHLY, FYNNEI. V lost 7 bases to trimming and J lost 6 bases, with 6 bases between them. The CDR3 region is CASIEAGELFF. The CDR3 region has the DNA TGTGCCAGCATCGAGGCCGGGGAGCTGTTTTTT. Using reference TRBV2 and TRBJ2-2 for the parts outside the CDR3, the full variable domain is EPEVTQTPSHQVTQMGQEVILRCVPISNHLYFYWYRQILGQKVEFLVSFYNNEISEKSEIFDDQFSVERPDGSNFTLKIRSTKLEDSAMYFCASIEAGELFFGEGSRLTVL.

The chain combines TRBV10-3 with TRBJ2-3, with D uncertain. The V end was cut by 3 bases, the J end by 8 bases, with 9 bases between. CDR3 size: 12 residues. Per the germline V gene, CDR1 is ENHRY and CDR2 is SYGVKD. The CDR3 bases are TGTGCCATCAGTGAAGTAAGCCCTACGCAGTATTTT. It is translated as CAISEVSPTQYF.

In nucleotides, the CDR3 is TGCAGCGTCGAATGGGTAGGACACCTCTCTGGAAACACCATATATTTT. Its translation: CSVEWVGHLSGNTIYF. The chain recombines TRBV29-1 with TRBJ1-3; TRBD1 might be the D (5 bases). Germline V lookup: CDR1 SQVTM, CDR2 ANQGSEA. With 6 bases removed from V and 0 bases from J, the gap between germline ends came to 18 bases. The CDR3 spans 16 residues.

This clone occurred once. The CDR3 DNA reads as TGTGCCAGCAGCCCCACCCCTCTAGGAAATGAGCAGTTCTTC. Translating gives CASSPTPLGNEQFF. This rearrangement joins TRBV7-9 to TRBJ2-1; D gene unclear. The CDR3 is 14 amino acids. V dropped 5 bases and J dropped 7 bases, with 15 bases sitting between them. Germline assignment: CDR1 SEHNR and CDR2 FQNEAQ (reference sequence).

V and J are TRBV4-3 and TRBJ2-1; 10 bases map to TRBD2. Germline CDR1 is LGHNA and CDR2 is YSLEER. The CDR3 loop spans 17 amino acids. V lost 0 bases to trimming and J lost 2 bases; unmatched junction nucleotides: 4. The CDR3 DNA is TGCGCCAGCAGCCAAGATAGGACTAGCGGCGCCTACAATGAGCAGTTCTTC. This sequence encodes CASSQDRTSGAYNEQFF.

The V gene is TRBV5-5, the J gene TRBJ1-6; D possibly corresponds to TRBD1 (6 bases). CDR1 SGHKS and CDR2 YYEKEE come from the germline V gene (reference sequence). This CDR3 is 15 amino acids long. V gave up 2 bases and J gave up 7 bases, with 13 bases separating them. The CDR3 DNA sequence: TGTGCCAGCAGCTTTATTGGGGGCCGAAATTCACCCCTCCACTTT. Translating it yields CASSFIGGRNSPLHF.

CDR3 DNA: TGTGCCACCACTGGGGGGTCTGGGGGAGATACGCAGTATTTT. Translated: CATTGGSGGDTQYF. The rearrangement joins TRBV19 to TRBJ2-3; a possible D gene is TRBD2 (6 bases). Per germline, CDR1 LNHDA and CDR2 SQIVND (reference sequence). This CDR3 has 14 amino acids. With 10 bases removed from V and 5 bases from J, the gap between germline ends came to 19 bases.

The chain has TRBV9 and TRBJ2-1; D gene unclear. The CDR3 loop spans 13 amino acids. Germline V gives CDR1 SGDLS, CDR2 YYNGEE. The V end was cut by 0 bases, the J end by 5 bases, with 6 bases between. CDR3 bases: TGTGCCAGCAGCGTAGTTCCCGACAATGAGCAGTTCTTC. Encoded protein: CASSVVPDNEQFF.

CDR3 bases: TGTGCCAGCCACAGGGACCCCTCCTCCGTTTACAATGAGCAGTTCTTC. Its translation: CASHRDPSSVYNEQFF. The chain combines TRBV28 with TRBJ2-1, with a tentative D call TRBD1 (6 bases). The length of the CDR3 is 16 residues. Trimming removed 8 bases from V and 4 bases from J, with 21 bases in between. The germline V gene has CDR1 MDHEN and CDR2 SYDVKM. Complete variable domain (other parts from reference TRBV28 and TRBJ2-1): DVKVTQSSRYLVKRTGEKVFLECVQDMDHENMFWYRQDPGLGLRLIYFSYDVKMKEKGDIPEGYSVSREKKERFSLILESASTNQTSMYLCASHRDPSSVYNEQFFGPGTRLTVL.

This clone occurred once. One end of the junction is discordant with germline, which a read error may explain. The sample contains more than one DNA sequence encoding this CDR3. The chain is built from TRBV15 and TRBJ2-1; 7 bases are a match to TRBD2. Per the germline V gene, CDR1 is LNHNV and CDR2 is YYDKDF (reference sequence). The CDR3 contains 17 residues. The CDR3: CATSRDPSGARHNEQFF. CDR3 DNA sequence: TGCGCCACCAGCAGAGATCCTAGCGGCGCGCGCCACAATGAGCAGTTCTTC.

This clone has just a few counts. J is TRBJ2-7 and V is TRBV4-1; D perhaps matches TRBD2 (6 bases). This CDR3 has 15 residues. Germline V gene lookup returns CDR1 MGHRA and CDR2 YSYEKL. Trimming took 1 base from V and 6 from J, leaving 16 bases between them. The CDR3 sequence is CASSQGVGGMREQYF. The CDR3 DNA reads as TGCGCCAGCAGCCAAGGGGTTGGGGGGATGCGCGAGCAGTACTTC.

The chain is built from TRBV5-4 and TRBJ2-1; D perhaps matches TRBD1 (6 bases). Germline V gene lookup returns CDR1 SGHNT and CDR2 YYREEE (reference sequence). Deletions cut 1 base from V and 8 bases from J, with 13 bases between. This CDR3 spans 14 amino acids. The CDR3 DNA reads as TGTGCCAGCAGCTTGTATGGGGGCTCGGATGAGCAGTTCTTC. Amino acids: CASSLYGGSDEQFF.

The chain carries TRBV28 and TRBJ2-7; a possible D gene is TRBD1 (7 bases). Trimming cost V 5 bases and J 3 bases, with 17 bases left between them. The CDR3 runs 15 residues. CDR1 MDHEN and CDR2 SYDVKM come from the germline V gene. The chain's CDR3 is CASSPDREDNYEQYF. DNA of the CDR3: TGTGCCAGCAGTCCCGACAGGGAGGACAACTACGAGCAGTACTTC.

The chain joins TRBV9 to TRBJ2-7, with a tentative D call TRBD2 (7 bases). The CDR3 length is 16 residues. The germline gives CDR1 SGDLS, CDR2 YYNGEE. With 0 bases removed from V and 4 bases from J, the gap between germline ends came to 17 bases. The CDR3 is CASSVEGGGASYEQYF. The CDR3 DNA sequence: TGTGCCAGCAGCGTAGAAGGGGGAGGGGCCTCGTACGAGCAGTACTTC.

The rearrangement joins TRBV11-2 to TRBJ2-3; tentatively, D is TRBD2 (6 bases). Germline lookup yields CDR1 SGHAT and CDR2 FQNNGV. This CDR3 is 15 amino acids long. The V end was cut by 7 bases, the J end by 1 base, with 15 bases between. This CDR3 reads CASTPQSGRTDTQYF. CDR3 nucleotides: TGTGCCAGCACCCCCCAAAGCGGGCGCACAGATACGCAGTATTTT.

CDR3 coding DNA: TGTGCCAGCAGTGACTCGCGAGGCGGGAGGCCTGGGGTTAACAATGAGCAGTTCTTC. This translates into CASSDSRGGRPGVNNEQFF. The chain couples TRBV6-4 to TRBJ2-1, with 8 bases matching TRBD2. The germline gives CDR1 MRHNA, CDR2 SNTAGT. The length of the CDR3 is 19 residues. The J segment lost 5 bases and the V segment lost 0 bases, leaving 15 bases of the junction unmatched.

The chain carries TRBV7-8 and TRBJ2-1, with 11 bases matching TRBD2. CDR3 size: 16 residues. The germline gives CDR1 SGHVS, CDR2 FQNEAQ. V shed 5 bases and J 2 bases; nucleotides not matched to a gene: 5. CDR3 bases: TGTGCCAGCAGCCCCCTGACTAGCGGGACCTACAATGAGCAGTTCTTC. The encoded protein is CASSPLTSGTYNEQFF.

The chain recombines TRBV28 with TRBJ1-2; 12 bases fit TRBD1. There are 16 residues in the CDR3. Germline trimming cut 4 bases from V and 5 bases from J; bases unmatched to any gene: 8. Germline CDR1 and CDR2: MDHEN and SYDVKM. The CDR3 region has the DNA TGTGCCAGCAGTTACCAAGGGACAGGGGGCGCGTATGGCTACACCTTC. It yields the protein CASSYQGTGGAYGYTF.